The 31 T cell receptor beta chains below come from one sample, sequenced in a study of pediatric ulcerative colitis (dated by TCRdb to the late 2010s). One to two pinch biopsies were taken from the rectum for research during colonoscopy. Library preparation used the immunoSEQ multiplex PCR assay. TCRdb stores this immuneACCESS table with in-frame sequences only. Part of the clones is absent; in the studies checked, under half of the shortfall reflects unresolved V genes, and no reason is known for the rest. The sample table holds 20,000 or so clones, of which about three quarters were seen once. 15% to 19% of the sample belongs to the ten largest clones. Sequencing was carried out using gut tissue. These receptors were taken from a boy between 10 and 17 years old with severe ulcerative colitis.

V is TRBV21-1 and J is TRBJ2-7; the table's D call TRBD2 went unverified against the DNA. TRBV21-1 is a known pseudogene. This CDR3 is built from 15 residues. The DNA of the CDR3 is TGTGCCAGCAGCAAAGAAAACGGTCTGGCCTACGAGCAGTACTTC. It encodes CASSKENGLAYEQYF.

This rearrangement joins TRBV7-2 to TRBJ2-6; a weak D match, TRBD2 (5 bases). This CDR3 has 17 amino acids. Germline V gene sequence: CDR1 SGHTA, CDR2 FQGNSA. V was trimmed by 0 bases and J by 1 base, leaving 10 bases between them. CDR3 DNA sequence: TGTGCCAGCAGCTTAGCACCTCCGGGGTCTGGGGCCAACGTCCTGACTTTC. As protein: CASSLAPPGSGANVLTF.

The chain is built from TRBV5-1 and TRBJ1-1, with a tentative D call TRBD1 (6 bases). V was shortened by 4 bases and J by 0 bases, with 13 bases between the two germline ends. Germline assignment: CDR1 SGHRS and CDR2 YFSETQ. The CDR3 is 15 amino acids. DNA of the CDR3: TGCGCCAGCAGCCCGAACGCAGGGGTGAACACTGAAGCTTTCTTT. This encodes CASSPNAGVNTEAFF.

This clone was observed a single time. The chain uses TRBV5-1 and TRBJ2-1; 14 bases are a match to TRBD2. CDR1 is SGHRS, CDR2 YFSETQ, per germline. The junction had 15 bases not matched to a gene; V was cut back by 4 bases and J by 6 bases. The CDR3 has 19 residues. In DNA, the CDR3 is TGCGCCAGCAGCGTAGGACTAGTGACTAGCGGGGGGGCCCTCAATGAGCAGTTCTTC. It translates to CASSVGLVTSGGALNEQFF.

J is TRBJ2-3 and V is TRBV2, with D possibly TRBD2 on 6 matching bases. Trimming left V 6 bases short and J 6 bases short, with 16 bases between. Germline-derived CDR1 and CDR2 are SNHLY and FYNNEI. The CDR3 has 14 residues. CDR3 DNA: TGTGCCAGCAGGCCGGATAATGGGGGGGATACGCAGTATTTT. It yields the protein CASRPDNGGDTQYF.

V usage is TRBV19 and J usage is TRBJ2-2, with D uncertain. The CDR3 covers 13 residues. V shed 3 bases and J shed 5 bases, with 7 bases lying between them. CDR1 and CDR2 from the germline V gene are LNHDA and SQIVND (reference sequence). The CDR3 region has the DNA TGTGCCAGTAGTATGTGGGGTACCGGGGAGCTGTTTTTT. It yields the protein CASSMWGTGELFF.

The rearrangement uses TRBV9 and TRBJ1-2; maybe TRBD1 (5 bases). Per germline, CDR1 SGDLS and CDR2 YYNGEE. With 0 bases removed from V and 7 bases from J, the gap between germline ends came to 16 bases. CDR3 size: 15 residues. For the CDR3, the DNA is TGTGCCAGCAGCGTAGTAGGATCTGGGCAGGGTGGCTACACCTTC. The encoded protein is CASSVVGSGQGGYTF.

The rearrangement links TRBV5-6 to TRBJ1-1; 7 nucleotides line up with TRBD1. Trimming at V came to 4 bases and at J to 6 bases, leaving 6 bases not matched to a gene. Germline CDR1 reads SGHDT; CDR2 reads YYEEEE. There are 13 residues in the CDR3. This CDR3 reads CASSPGGGAEAFF. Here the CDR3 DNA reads TGTGCCAGCAGCCCAGGGGGAGGAGCTGAAGCTTTCTTT.

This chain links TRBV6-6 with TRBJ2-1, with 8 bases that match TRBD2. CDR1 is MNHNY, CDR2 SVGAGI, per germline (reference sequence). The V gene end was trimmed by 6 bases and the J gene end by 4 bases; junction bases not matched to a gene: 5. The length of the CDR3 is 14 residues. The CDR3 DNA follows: TGTGCCAGCAGAACGGGACTAGGGTACAATGAGCAGTTCTTC. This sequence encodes CASRTGLGYNEQFF.

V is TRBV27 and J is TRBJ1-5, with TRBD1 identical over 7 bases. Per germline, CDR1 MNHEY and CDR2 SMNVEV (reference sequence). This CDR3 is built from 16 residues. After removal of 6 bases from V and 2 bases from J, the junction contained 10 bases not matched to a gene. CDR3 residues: CASSPYTGVGNQPQHF. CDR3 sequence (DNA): TGTGCCAGCAGCCCCTACACAGGGGTGGGCAATCAGCCCCAGCATTTT.

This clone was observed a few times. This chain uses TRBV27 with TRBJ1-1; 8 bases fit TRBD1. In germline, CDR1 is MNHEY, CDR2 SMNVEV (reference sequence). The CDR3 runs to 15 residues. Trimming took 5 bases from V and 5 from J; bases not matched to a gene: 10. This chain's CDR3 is CASSLYGQGKTEAFF. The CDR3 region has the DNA TGTGCCAGCAGTCTATACGGACAGGGAAAGACTGAAGCTTTCTTT.

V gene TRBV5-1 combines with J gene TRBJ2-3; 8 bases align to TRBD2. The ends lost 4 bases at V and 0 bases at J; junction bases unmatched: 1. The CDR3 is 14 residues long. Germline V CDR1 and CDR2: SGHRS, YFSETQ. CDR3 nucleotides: TGCGCCAGCAGCGGCGGGGGGAGCACAGATACGCAGTATTTT. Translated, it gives CASSGGGSTDTQYF.

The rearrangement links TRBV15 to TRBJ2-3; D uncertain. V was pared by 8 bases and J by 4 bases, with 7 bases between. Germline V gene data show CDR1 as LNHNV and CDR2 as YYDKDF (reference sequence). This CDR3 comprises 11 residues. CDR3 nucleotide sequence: TGTGCCACCGCTGAGGCAGATACGCAGTATTTT. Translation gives CATAEADTQYF.

The DNA of the CDR3 is TGTGCCAGCTCACGAACAGGGGGCCGCAATCAGCCCCAGCATTTT. Translating gives CASSRTGGRNQPQHF. J is TRBJ1-5 and V is TRBV18, with 9 nucleotides matching TRBD1. Germline trimming cut 4 bases from V and 2 bases from J; bases unmatched to any gene: 3. The CDR3 runs to 15 residues. Germline lookup yields CDR1 KGHSH and CDR2 LQKENI. Using reference TRBV18 and TRBJ1-5 for the parts outside the CDR3, the full variable domain is NAGVMQNPRHLVRRRGQEARLRCSPMKGHSHVYWYRQLPEEGLKFMVYLQKENIIDESGMPKERFSAEFPKEGPSILRIQQVVRGDSAAYFCASSRTGGRNQPQHFGDGTRLSIL.

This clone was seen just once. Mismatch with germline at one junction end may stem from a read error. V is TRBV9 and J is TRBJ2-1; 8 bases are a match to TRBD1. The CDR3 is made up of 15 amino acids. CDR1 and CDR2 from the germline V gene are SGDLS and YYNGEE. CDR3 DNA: TGTGCCAGCAGTGTAGGACAGGGAGTGTCAAATGAGCAGTTCTTC. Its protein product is CASSVGQGVSNEQFF.

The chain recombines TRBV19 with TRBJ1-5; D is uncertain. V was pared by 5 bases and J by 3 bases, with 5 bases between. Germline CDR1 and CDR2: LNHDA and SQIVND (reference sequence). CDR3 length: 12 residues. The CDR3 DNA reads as TGTGCCAGTAGTTCCGTCAATCAGCCCCAGCATTTT. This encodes CASSSVNQPQHF.

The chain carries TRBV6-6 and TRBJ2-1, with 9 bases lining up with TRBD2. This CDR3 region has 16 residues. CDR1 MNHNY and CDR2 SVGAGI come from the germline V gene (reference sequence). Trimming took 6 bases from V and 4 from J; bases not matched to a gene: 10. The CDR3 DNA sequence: TGTGCCAGCAGCTTACCGGGGCTAGCGGGATACAATGAGCAGTTCTTC. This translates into CASSLPGLAGYNEQFF.

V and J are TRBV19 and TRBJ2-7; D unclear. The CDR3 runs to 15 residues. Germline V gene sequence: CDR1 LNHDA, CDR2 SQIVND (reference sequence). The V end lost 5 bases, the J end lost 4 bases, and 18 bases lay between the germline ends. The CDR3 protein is CASSGHVDSGYEQYF. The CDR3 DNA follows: TGTGCCAGTAGTGGTCACGTGGATTCGGGTTACGAGCAGTACTTC.

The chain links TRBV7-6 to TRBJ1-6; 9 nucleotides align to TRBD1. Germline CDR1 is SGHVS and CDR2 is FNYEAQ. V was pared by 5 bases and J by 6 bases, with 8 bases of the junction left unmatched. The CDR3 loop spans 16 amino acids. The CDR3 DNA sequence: TGTGCCAGCAGCAGAGTCCCGGGACAGGGTAATTCACCCCTCCACTTT. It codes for CASSRVPGQGNSPLHF. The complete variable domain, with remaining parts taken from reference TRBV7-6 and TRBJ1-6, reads GAGVSQSPRYKVTKRGQDVALRCDPISGHVSLYWYRQALGQGPEFLTYFNYEAQQDKSGLPNDRFSAERPEGSISTLTIQRTEQRDSAMYRCASSRVPGQGNSPLHFGNGTRLTVT.

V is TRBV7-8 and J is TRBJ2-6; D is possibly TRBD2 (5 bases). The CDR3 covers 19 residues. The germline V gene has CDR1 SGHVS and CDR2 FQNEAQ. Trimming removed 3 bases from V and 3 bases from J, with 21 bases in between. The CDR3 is CASSFAGRRTLGGANVLTF. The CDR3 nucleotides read TGTGCCAGCAGCTTCGCGGGCAGGCGTACTCTCGGTGGGGCCAACGTCCTGACTTTC.

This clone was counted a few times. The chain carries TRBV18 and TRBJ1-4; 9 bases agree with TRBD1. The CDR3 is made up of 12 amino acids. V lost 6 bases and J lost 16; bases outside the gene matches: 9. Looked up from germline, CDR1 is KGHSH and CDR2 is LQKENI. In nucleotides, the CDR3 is TGTGCCAGCTCGGACAGGGGAGTTCGGTCGTTTTTT. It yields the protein CASSDRGVRSFF.

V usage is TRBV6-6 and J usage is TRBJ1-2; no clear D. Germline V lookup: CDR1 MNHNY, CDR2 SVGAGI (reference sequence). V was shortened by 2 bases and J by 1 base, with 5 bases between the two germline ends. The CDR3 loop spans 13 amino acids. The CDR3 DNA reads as TGTGCCAGCAGTTACGCAGATAACTATGGCTACACCTTC. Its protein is CASSYADNYGYTF.

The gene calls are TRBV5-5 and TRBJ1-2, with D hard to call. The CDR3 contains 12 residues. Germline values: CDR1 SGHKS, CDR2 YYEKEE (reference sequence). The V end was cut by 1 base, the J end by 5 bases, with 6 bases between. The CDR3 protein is CASSLMEYGYTF. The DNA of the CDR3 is TGTGCCAGCAGCTTGATGGAGTATGGCTACACCTTC.

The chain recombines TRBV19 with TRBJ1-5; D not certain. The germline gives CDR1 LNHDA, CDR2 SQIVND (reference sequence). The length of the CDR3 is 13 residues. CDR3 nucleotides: TGTGCTTCCTCGGGCCAGCAAAATCAGCCCCAGCATTTT. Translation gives CASSGQQNQPQHF.

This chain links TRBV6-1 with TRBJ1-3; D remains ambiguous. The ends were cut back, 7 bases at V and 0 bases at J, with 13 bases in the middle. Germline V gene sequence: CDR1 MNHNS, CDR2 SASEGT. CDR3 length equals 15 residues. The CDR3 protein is CASIKDGSSGNTIYF. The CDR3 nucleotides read TGTGCCAGCATAAAGGACGGGAGCTCTGGAAACACCATATATTTT.

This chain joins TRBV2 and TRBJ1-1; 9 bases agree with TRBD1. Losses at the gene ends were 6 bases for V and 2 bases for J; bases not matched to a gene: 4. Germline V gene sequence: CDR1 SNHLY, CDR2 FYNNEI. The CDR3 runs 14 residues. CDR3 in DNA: TGTGCCAGCAGCGAGGGACAGGGTAACACTGAAGCTTTCTTT. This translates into CASSEGQGNTEAFF.

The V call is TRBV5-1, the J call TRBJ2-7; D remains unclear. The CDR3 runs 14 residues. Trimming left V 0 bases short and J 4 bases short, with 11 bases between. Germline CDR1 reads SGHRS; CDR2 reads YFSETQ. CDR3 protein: CASSLAVGSYEQYF. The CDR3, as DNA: TGCGCCAGCAGCTTGGCCGTGGGATCTTACGAGCAGTACTTC.

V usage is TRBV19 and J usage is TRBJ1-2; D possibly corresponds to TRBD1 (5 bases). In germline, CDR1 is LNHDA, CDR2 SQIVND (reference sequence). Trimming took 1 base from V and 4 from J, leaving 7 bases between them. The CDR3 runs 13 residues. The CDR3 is CASSIGQLYGYTF. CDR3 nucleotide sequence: TGTGCCAGTAGTATAGGACAGCTCTATGGCTACACCTTC.

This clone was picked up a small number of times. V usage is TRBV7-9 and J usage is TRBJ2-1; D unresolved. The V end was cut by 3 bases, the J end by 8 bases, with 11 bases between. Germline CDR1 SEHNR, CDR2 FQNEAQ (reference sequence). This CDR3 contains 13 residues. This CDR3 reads CASSLNRGDEQFF. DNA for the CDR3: TGTGCCAGCAGCTTGAACCGAGGCGATGAGCAGTTCTTC.

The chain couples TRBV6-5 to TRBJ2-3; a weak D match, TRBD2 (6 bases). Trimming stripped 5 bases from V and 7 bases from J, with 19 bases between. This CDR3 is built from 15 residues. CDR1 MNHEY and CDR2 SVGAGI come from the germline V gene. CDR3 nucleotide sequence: TGTGCCAGCAGTAGGGACTCCATACTCTCGAATACGCAGTATTTT. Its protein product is CASSRDSILSNTQYF.

The CDR3 DNA is TGTGCCAGCAGCGTTGACCCTACCTCCTACAATGAGCAGTTCTTC. Protein: CASSVDPTSYNEQFF. The genes are TRBV2 and TRBJ2-1; unclear D gene. There are 15 residues in the CDR3. Germline V lookup: CDR1 SNHLY, CDR2 FYNNEI. Trimming pared 6 bases from V and 0 bases from J, leaving 12 bases between. Full variable domain (remainder filled in from reference TRBV2 and TRBJ2-1): EPEVTQTPSHQVTQMGQEVILRCVPISNHLYFYWYRQILGQKVEFLVSFYNNEISEKSEIFDDQFSVERPDGSNFTLKIRSTKLEDSAMYFCASSVDPTSYNEQFFGPGTRLTVL.